These 29 T cell receptor beta chains were sequenced from one sample in a study of breast tumors, draining lymph nodes, adjacent tissues. TCRdb redid the calling of the multiplex PCR reads with MiXCR, one entry per CDR3 protein. The data contain about 230,000 distinct CDR3 sequences, roughly 32% of them singletons. Samples came from axillary lymph nodes draining the breast cancer. Sequencing was performed on axillary lymph node tissue. These TCRs come from a female donor with breast cancer. Some clones in this sample may be carry-over from other donors' samples.

The sample holds many counts of this clonotype. The V gene is TRBV20-1, the J gene TRBJ1-5, with 7 bases aligning to TRBD1. V lost 5 bases, J lost 6 bases, and 4 bases stayed unmatched. The CDR3 extends over 12 amino acids. Germline CDR1 DFQATT, CDR2 SNEGSKA (reference sequence). This chain's CDR3 is CSASTGVQPQHF. The CDR3, as DNA: TGCAGTGCTTCCACAGGGGTTCAGCCCCAGCATTTT.

This clonotype was detected ten times or more. The rearrangement joins TRBV6-5 to TRBJ2-1, with D perhaps matching TRBD1 or TRBD2 (5 bases each). V lost 2 bases to trimming and J lost 2 bases, with 10 bases between them. CDR1 is MNHEY, CDR2 SVGAGI, per germline. The CDR3 spans 15 residues. The CDR3 coding sequence is TGTGCCAGCAGTTACGGGACCCGCGCCTACAATGAGCAGTTCTTC. Translation: CASSYGTRAYNEQFF.

The V call is TRBV2, the J call TRBJ2-7, with D perhaps TRBD1 (6 bases). The CDR3 is made up of 13 amino acids. Germline loops: CDR1 SNHLY, CDR2 FYNNEI. Trimming took 7 bases from V and 2 from J, leaving 12 bases between them. The CDR3 DNA reads as TGTGCCAGCAACAGGGTGAAGACCTACGAGCAGTACTTC. Protein product: CASNRVKTYEQYF.

The rearrangement uses TRBV5-1 and TRBJ2-1; D is unclear. V was trimmed by 0 bases and J by 2 bases, leaving 9 bases between them. CDR1 and CDR2 (germline): SGHRS, YFSETQ. The CDR3 runs 15 residues. DNA of the CDR3: TGCGCCAGCAGCTTGGTTGGCGGTGCCTACAATGAGCAGTTCTTC. It translates to CASSLVGGAYNEQFF.

Regarding this clonotype: A junction end diverges from the germline sequence, so it may reflect a read error. The CDR3 spells CASSDAGETPYF. The CDR3 region has the DNA TGTGCCAGCAGTGATGCTGGGGAGACCCCGTACTTC. The genes are TRBV12-3 or TRBV12-4 and TRBJ2-5, with a tentative D call TRBD2 (5 bases). The CDR3 consists of 12 residues.

This sequence joins TRBV3-1 and TRBJ2-1; 10 bases line up with TRBD2. CDR3 length equals 17 residues. Germline V gene sequence: CDR1 LGHDT, CDR2 YNNKEL (reference sequence). The trim removed 4 bases at V and 4 bases at J, leaving 10 bases unmatched. CDR3 residues: CASSPWLGLATYNEQFF. Here the CDR3 DNA reads TGTGCCAGCAGCCCCTGGTTGGGACTAGCGACTTACAATGAGCAGTTCTTC.

As regards this clonotype: Because the CDR3's place on the DNA is in doubt, the DNA is left out and the CDR3 is given as listed by TCRdb. The rearrangement uses TRBV20-1 and TRBJ1-6. The length of the CDR3 is 22 amino acids, counting both ends. CDR1 is DFQATT and CDR2 is SNEGSKA in the germline V gene (reference sequence). CDR3: CSMRDSAVYFCASSLSVSPLHF.

In its sample, this clonotype was seen many times. The chain links TRBV12-3 or TRBV12-4 to TRBJ1-4; 9 bases align to TRBD1. V was pared by 5 bases and J by 9 bases, with 13 bases of the junction left unmatched. The CDR3 is 16 amino acids. CDR3 in amino acids: CASSNRNTGGSKKLFF. The CDR3 nucleotides read TGTGCCAGCAGTAATCGGAATACAGGGGGCTCGAAAAAACTGTTTTTT.

This clonotype has at least ten counts. The J gene is TRBJ2-1, the V gene TRBV5-1; D unresolved. The CDR3 runs 14 residues. V dropped 0 bases and J dropped 5 bases, with 9 bases sitting between them. Germline assignment: CDR1 SGHRS and CDR2 YFSETQ. In DNA form, the CDR3 reads TGCGCCAGCAGCTTGGTCCCCCCAAACAATGAGCAGTTCTTC. Its translation: CASSLVPPNNEQFF.

This clonotype was found many times. V and J are TRBV2 and TRBJ1-3; D is unclear. The V gene's germline CDR1 is SNHLY and CDR2 FYNNEI. CDR3 length equals 13 residues. V was trimmed by 7 bases and J by 0 bases, leaving 7 bases between them. The CDR3 bases are TGTGCCAGCATCCTGAACTCTGGAAACACCATATATTTT. Its protein product is CASILNSGNTIYF.

This clonotype was recorded at least ten times. The chain has TRBV6-1 and TRBJ2-5; TRBD1 agrees at 7 bases. The CDR3 runs to 15 residues. Germline loops: CDR1 MNHNS, CDR2 SASEGT. After removal of 6 bases from V and 2 bases from J, the junction contained 9 bases not matched to a gene. The CDR3 nucleotides read TGTGCCAGCAGCAACCGGGACAGAAAACAAGAGACCCAGTACTTC. Translating it yields CASSNRDRKQETQYF.

The chain recombines TRBV7-2 with TRBJ2-5; 15 nucleotides match TRBD2. Looked up from germline, CDR1 is SGHTA and CDR2 is FQGNSA. This CDR3 is built from 17 residues. V shed 5 bases, J shed 2 bases, and the junction held 6 bases outside the gene matches. DNA for the CDR3: TGTGCCAGCAGCCTGGGACTAGCGGGAGGACTACAAGAGACCCAGTACTTC. It specifies CASSLGLAGGLQETQYF.

Comments on this clonotype: This may be a read error, as it is one base from a much larger clone. This rearrangement joins TRBV20-1 to TRBJ2-7; 7 bases agree with TRBD1. With 4 bases clipped from V and 6 bases from J, the junction kept 12 bases outside the gene matches. The CDR3 has 14 amino acids. Per germline, CDR1 DFQATT and CDR2 SNEGSKA (reference sequence). CDR3 sequence reads: CSATVNRGGPEQYF. The CDR3 region has the DNA TGCAGTGCTACCGTAAACAGGGGCGGCCCCGAGCAGTACTTC.

The chain is built from TRBV12-3 or TRBV12-4 and TRBJ2-3; 13 nucleotides agree with TRBD2. V lost 6 bases and J lost 3; bases outside the gene matches: 3. This CDR3 has 15 residues. CDR3 in amino acids: CASRSTSGRTDTQYF. The CDR3 coding sequence is TGTGCCAGCAGGTCGACTAGCGGGAGGACAGATACGCAGTATTTT.

This clonotype was counted ten times or more. The V and J genes are TRBV6-5 and TRBJ2-3; 9 bases fit TRBD2. V lost 2 bases, J lost 7 bases, and 7 bases stayed unmatched. Germline V lookup: CDR1 MNHEY, CDR2 SVGAGI. The CDR3 is 15 residues long. The CDR3: CASSYAREGRNTQYF. The CDR3 DNA reads as TGTGCCAGCAGTTACGCGCGGGAGGGCAGAAATACGCAGTATTTT.

This clonotype has just one count. One junction end disagrees with the germline gene, perhaps due to a read error. This chain links TRBV4-1 with TRBJ2-3; D unclear. Germline CDR1 reads MGHRA; CDR2 reads YSYEKL. The CDR3 is made up of 15 amino acids. The CDR3 region is CASSVGATGTDAQYF. The CDR3 nucleotides read TGCGCCAGCAGCGTAGGTGCTACCGGCACAGATGCGCAGTATTTT.

The CDR3: CASSLMGAVNTEAFF. The CDR3 coding sequence is TGTGCCAGCAGCCTGATGGGTGCGGTGAACACTGAAGCTTTCTTT. V gene TRBV7-2 combines with J gene TRBJ1-1; D unresolved. V was shortened by 5 bases and J by 0 bases, with 13 bases between the two germline ends. The CDR3 spans 15 residues. Germline V gene data show CDR1 as SGHTA and CDR2 as FQGNSA.

This clonotype was observed at least ten times. The chain uses TRBV5-1 and TRBJ1-6; 9 bases match TRBD1. The CDR3 has 15 amino acids. CDR1 is SGHRS, CDR2 YFSETQ, per germline. V shed 5 bases and J 5 bases; nucleotides not matched to a gene: 5. CDR3 nucleotide sequence: TGCGCCAGCAGTTTAAGGACAGGGGATAATTCACCCCTCCACTTT. It encodes CASSLRTGDNSPLHF. Full variable domain (rest looked up from reference TRBV5-1 and TRBJ1-6): KAGVTQTPRYLIKTRGQQVTLSCSPISGHRSVSWYQQTPGQGLQFLFEYFSETQRNKGNFPGRFSGRQFSNSRSEMNVSTLELGDSALYLCASSLRTGDNSPLHFGNGTRLTVT.

This clonotype occurred many times. The gene calls are TRBV6-6 and TRBJ2-7; TRBD1 might be the D (5 bases). Trimming shortened V by 2 bases and J by 6 bases, and 5 bases separated the two germline ends. The germline V gene encodes CDR1 MNHNY and CDR2 SVGAGI (reference sequence). The length of the CDR3 is 11 residues. In DNA form, the CDR3 reads TGTGCCAGCAGTTACCAGGGCGAGCAGTACTTC. Amino acid sequence: CASSYQGEQYF.

V usage is TRBV10-3 and J usage is TRBJ2-6; D remains unclear. CDR3 length: 18 amino acids. The germline CDR1 and CDR2 sequences are ENHRY and SYGVKD. Trimming pared 1 base from V and 0 bases from J, leaving 13 bases between. CDR3 DNA sequence: TGTGCCATCAGTGAGTTGGCGCCGTCAAGCTCTGGGGCCAACGTCCTGACTTTC. Encoded protein: CAISELAPSSSGANVLTF.

The gene calls are TRBV12-3 or TRBV12-4 and TRBJ2-6; D not resolved. The CDR3 runs to 15 residues. Trimming left V 2 bases short and J 2 bases short, with 7 bases between. The CDR3: CASSLMTPGANVLTF. DNA of the CDR3: TGTGCCAGCAGTTTAATGACTCCTGGGGCCAACGTCCTGACTTTC.

This clonotype was seen only a few times. V is TRBV20-1 and J is TRBJ2-1; unclear D gene. The V end lost 1 base, the J end lost 7 bases, and 17 bases lay between the germline ends. Germline V gives CDR1 DFQATT, CDR2 SNEGSKA (reference sequence). The CDR3 is 15 residues long. The CDR3 DNA reads TGCAGTGCTAGAGGAGCCCAAGGGTCTGAGAATGAGCAGTTCTTC. This encodes CSARGAQGSENEQFF.

The CDR3 loop is CATSDQGGVADTQYF. In DNA form, the CDR3 reads TGTGCCACCAGTGACCAGGGGGGGGTCGCAGATACGCAGTATTTT. The chain carries TRBV24-1 and TRBJ2-3, with D perhaps assigned TRBD1 or TRBD2 (7 bases each). Per germline, CDR1 KGHDR and CDR2 SFDVKD. Trimming pared 4 bases from V and 4 bases from J, leaving 14 bases between. The CDR3 loop spans 15 amino acids.

This clonotype has a count of ten or more. The chain is built from TRBV18 and TRBJ2-7; TRBD2 aligns across 8 bases. CDR1 is KGHSH, CDR2 LQKENI, per germline. The CDR3 extends over 14 amino acids. V gave up 3 bases and J gave up 6 bases; unmatched junction bases: 7. CDR3: CASSPSAGGGEQYF. The DNA for the CDR3 is TGTGCCAGCTCACCCTCGGCCGGGGGGGGCGAGCAGTACTTC.

In regard to this clonotype: The junction and the germline gene differ at one end; a read error may be behind it. This chain uses TRBV4-3 with TRBJ2-7; unclear D gene. The CDR3 totals 13 residues. Germline CDR1 and CDR2: LGHNA and YSLEER. CDR3 in DNA: TGCGCCAGCAGACAATTCACCGGGCACGAGCAGTACTTT. It codes for CASRQFTGHEQYF.

V gene TRBV20-1 combines with J gene TRBJ2-7; 10 positions match TRBD1. CDR1 and CDR2 (germline): DFQATT, SNEGSKA (reference sequence). The CDR3 covers 15 residues. Unmatched junction bases numbered 6, after V lost 1 base and J lost 3 bases. The CDR3: CSARGDRGLGYEQYF. CDR3 in DNA: TGCAGTGCTAGAGGGGACAGGGGTCTGGGCTACGAGCAGTACTTC.

The chain couples TRBV7-2 to TRBJ2-7; 8 bases are a match to TRBD2. Unmatched junction bases numbered 11, after V lost 6 bases and J lost 4 bases. There are 15 residues in the CDR3. Germline CDR1 reads SGHTA; CDR2 reads FQGNSA. The CDR3 reads CASSWKAGAGYEQYF. In DNA form, the CDR3 reads TGTGCCAGCAGTTGGAAAGCGGGGGCGGGGTACGAGCAGTACTTC.

The V and J genes are TRBV27 and TRBJ2-1, with TRBD2 as a possible D gene (5 bases). The germline gives CDR1 MNHEY, CDR2 SMNVEV (reference sequence). Trimming took 5 bases from V and 3 from J, leaving 8 bases between them. The CDR3 length is 13 residues. The CDR3 spells CASSQTSYNEQFF. CDR3 coding DNA: TGTGCCAGCAGTCAAACTAGCTACAATGAGCAGTTCTTC.

This clonotype was seen only once. V is TRBV4-3 and J is TRBJ2-3, with TRBD2 identical over 9 bases. CDR3 size: 16 residues. Germline V gives CDR1 LGHNA, CDR2 YSLEER. Trimming at V came to 4 bases and at J to 4 bases, leaving 9 bases not matched to a gene. The CDR3 loop is CASSPSTAGGADTQYF. CDR3 nucleotides: TGCGCCAGCAGCCCGTCTACAGCGGGGGGCGCAGATACGCAGTATTTT.